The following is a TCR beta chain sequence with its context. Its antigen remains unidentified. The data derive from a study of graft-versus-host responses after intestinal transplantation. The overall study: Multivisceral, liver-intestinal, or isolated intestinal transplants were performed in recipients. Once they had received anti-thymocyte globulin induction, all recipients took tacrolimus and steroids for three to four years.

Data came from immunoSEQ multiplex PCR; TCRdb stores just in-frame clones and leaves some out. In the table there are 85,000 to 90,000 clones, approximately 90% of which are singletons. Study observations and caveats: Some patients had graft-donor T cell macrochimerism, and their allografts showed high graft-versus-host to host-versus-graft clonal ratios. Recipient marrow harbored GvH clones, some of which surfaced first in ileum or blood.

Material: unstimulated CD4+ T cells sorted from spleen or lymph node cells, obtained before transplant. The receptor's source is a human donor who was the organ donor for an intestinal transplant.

The CDR3 DNA reads TGTGCCGGCCTCGGGGGGGCCGGTGAGACCCAGTACTTC. It specifies CAGLGGAGETQYF. The J gene is TRBJ2-7, the V gene TRBV30; TRBD2 matches at 8 bases. The better agreement between TRBJ2-5 and the DNA end casts doubt on the J call. This CDR3 is 13 amino acids long. Per germline, CDR1 GTSNPN and CDR2 SVGIG (reference sequence).